Here is one TCR beta chain with its context. Antigen: not known. Germline V gene sequence: CDR1 DFQATT, CDR2 SNEGSKA (reference sequence). The CDR3 has 11 residues. J was trimmed by 14 bases and V by 3 bases; bases with no gene match: 8. The sample originates from a study of cytotoxic CD8 clonotypes in ibrutinib-treated CLL. Overall study findings and caveats: A difference in sampling times existed between sustained-remission and progressing patients.

Depths of 1 in 200,000 to 1 in 1 million T cells were the sequencing target. Here immunoSEQ multiplex PCR was the method, and the copy in TCRdb shows in-frame clones only, minus some. Seen here are roughly 70,000 clones, roughly nine tenths observed once, and the top ten hold under 4%. This sequence joins TRBV20-1 and TRBJ1-2; 8 nucleotides match TRBD1. This specimen consisted of PBMCs, obtained after 12 months of ibrutinib treatment. The TCR originated in a human donor with chronic lymphocytic leukemia. The CDR3 DNA follows: TGCAGTGCTAGTAGGCAGGGGGCGGGTACCTTC. This encodes CSASRQGAGTF.